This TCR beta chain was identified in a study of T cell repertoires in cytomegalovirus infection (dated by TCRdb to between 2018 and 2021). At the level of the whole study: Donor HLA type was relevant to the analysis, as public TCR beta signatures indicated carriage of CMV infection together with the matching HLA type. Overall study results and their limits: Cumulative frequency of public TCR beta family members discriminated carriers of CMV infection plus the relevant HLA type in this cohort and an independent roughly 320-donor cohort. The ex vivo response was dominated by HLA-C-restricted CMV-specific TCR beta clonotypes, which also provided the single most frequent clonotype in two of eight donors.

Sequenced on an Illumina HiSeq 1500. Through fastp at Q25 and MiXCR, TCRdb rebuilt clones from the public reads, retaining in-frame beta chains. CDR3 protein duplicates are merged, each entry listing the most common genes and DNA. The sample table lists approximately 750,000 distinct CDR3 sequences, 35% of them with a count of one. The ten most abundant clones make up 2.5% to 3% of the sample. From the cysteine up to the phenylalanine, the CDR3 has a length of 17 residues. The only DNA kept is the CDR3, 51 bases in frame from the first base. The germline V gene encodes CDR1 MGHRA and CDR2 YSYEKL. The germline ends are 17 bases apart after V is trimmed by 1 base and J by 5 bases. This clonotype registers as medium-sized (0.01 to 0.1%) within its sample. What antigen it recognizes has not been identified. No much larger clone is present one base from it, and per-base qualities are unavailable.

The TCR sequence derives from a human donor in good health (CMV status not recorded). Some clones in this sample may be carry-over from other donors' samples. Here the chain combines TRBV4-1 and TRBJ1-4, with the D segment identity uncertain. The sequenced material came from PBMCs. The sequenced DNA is TGCGCCAGCAGCCAAGTTCAACAGTCCGGGAGAAATGAAAAACTGTTTTTT. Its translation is CASSQVQQSGRNEKLFF.